These 2 T cell receptor beta chains originate from one sample sequenced in a study of shared clonotypes between healthy human individuals. Sequenced by immunoSEQ multiplex PCR; TCRdb stores in-frame clones only, minus some. The data contain about 2.4 million clones, approximately 94% of them singletons. The sequenced sample was naive CD4+ T cells from PBMCs. Noted subset: CD45RA+ positively selected. The receptors stem from a young man in good health. Some clones in this sample may be carry-over from other donors' samples.

The rearrangement joins TRBV2 to TRBJ1-2; D is possibly TRBD1 (5 bases). V lost 4 bases, J lost 4 bases, and 13 bases lay in between. This CDR3 region has 14 residues. The germline gives CDR1 SNHLY, CDR2 FYNNEI. In DNA form, the CDR3 reads TGTGCCAGCAGTGGAGGGGCAGTGTTCTATGGCTACACCTTC. Its protein is CASSGGAVFYGYTF. The variable domain in full, completed from reference TRBV2 and TRBJ1-2, reads EPEVTQTPSHQVTQMGQEVILRCVPISNHLYFYWYRQILGQKVEFLVSFYNNEISEKSEIFDDQFSVERPDGSNFTLKIRSTKLEDSAMYFCASSGGAVFYGYTFGSGTRLTVV.

The chain uses TRBV28 and TRBJ2-1; 13 bases are a match to TRBD2. V was pared by 7 bases and J by 4 bases, with 7 bases of the junction left unmatched. Germline V gives CDR1 MDHEN, CDR2 SYDVKM. This CDR3 spans 16 amino acids. CDR3 in amino acids: CASTRTSGRLYNEQFF. The CDR3 coding sequence is TGTGCCAGCACGAGGACTAGCGGGAGACTGTACAATGAGCAGTTCTTC.